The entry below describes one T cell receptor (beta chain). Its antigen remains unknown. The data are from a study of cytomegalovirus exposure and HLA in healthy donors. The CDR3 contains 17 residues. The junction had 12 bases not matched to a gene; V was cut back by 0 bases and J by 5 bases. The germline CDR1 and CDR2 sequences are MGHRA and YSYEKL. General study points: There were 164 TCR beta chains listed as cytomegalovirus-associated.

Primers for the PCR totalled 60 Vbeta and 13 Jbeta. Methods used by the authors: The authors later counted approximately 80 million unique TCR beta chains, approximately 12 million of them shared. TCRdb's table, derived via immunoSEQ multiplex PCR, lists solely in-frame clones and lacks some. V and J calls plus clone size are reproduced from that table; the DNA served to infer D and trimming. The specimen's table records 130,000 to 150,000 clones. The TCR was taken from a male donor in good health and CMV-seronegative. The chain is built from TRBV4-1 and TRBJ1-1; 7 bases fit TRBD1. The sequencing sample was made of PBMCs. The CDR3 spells CASSQDLTGASHTEAFF. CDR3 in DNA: TGCGCCAGCAGCCAAGATCTCACAGGGGCATCGCATACTGAAGCTTTCTTT.